The 21 T cell receptor beta chains reported below all come from one sample, sequenced in a study of cytomegalovirus exposure and HLA in healthy donors. The PCR used 60 Vbeta and 13 Jbeta primers. Profiled with immunoSEQ multiplex PCR; TCRdb holds only in-frame clones, not every one. The sample contains around 130,000 clones, 70% to 85% of which appear only once. The specimen sequenced was PBMCs. The source of these receptors is a woman aged 18-35 years in good health and CMV-seropositive.

This chain links TRBV4-1 with TRBJ2-2, with D perhaps TRBD1 (5 bases). Germline V gene data show CDR1 as MGHRA and CDR2 as YSYEKL. The CDR3 sequence is 15 residues long. Trimming pared 3 bases from V and 3 bases from J, leaving 11 bases between. The DNA for the CDR3 is TGCGCCAGCAGCCAGGACGACAGTTACACCGGGGAGCTGTTTTTT. Its translation: CASSQDDSYTGELFF.

The chain combines TRBV19 with TRBJ2-5, with 7 bases lining up with TRBD1. The germline V gene has CDR1 LNHDA and CDR2 SQIVND (reference sequence). The CDR3 sequence is 13 residues long. Trimming took 7 bases from V and 5 from J; bases not matched to a gene: 7. In DNA, the CDR3 is TGTGCCAGTAATGACAGGGCTGGTGAGACCCAGTACTTC. Translating gives CASNDRAGETQYF.

The genes are TRBV2 and TRBJ2-3, with 11 bases identical to TRBD1. Germline V lookup: CDR1 SNHLY, CDR2 FYNNEI. The CDR3 totals 15 residues. V shed 6 bases, J shed 5 bases, and the junction held 7 bases outside the gene matches. CDR3 in amino acids: CASRKGQGVIDTQYF. The CDR3 DNA follows: TGTGCCAGCAGAAAGGGACAGGGGGTTATAGATACGCAGTATTTT.

J is TRBJ2-7 and V is TRBV7-9; a weak D match, TRBD2 (7 bases). V lost 5 bases, J lost 3 bases, and 17 bases lay in between. There are 15 residues in the CDR3. From germline, CDR1 is SEHNR and CDR2 FQNEAQ (reference sequence). This CDR3 is CASSRGAGANYEQYF. In DNA form, the CDR3 reads TGTGCCAGCAGCCGGGGTGCGGGGGCCAACTACGAGCAGTACTTC.

The chain employs TRBV9 and TRBJ1-1; no firm D call. CDR3 size: 13 residues. V lost 3 bases to trimming and J lost 4 bases, with 10 bases between them. From germline, CDR1 is SGDLS and CDR2 YYNGEE. As DNA, the CDR3 is TGTGCCAGCAGCGGGGGAGTGGGCACTGAAGCTTTCTTT. Translated, it gives CASSGGVGTEAFF. Complete variable domain (other parts from reference TRBV9 and TRBJ1-1): DSGVTQTPKHLITATGQRVTLRCSPRSGDLSVYWYQQSLDQGLQFLIQYYNGEERAKGNILERFSAQQFPDLHSELNLSSLELGDSALYFCASSGGVGTEAFFGQGTRLTVV.

J is TRBJ2-7 and V is TRBV5-5; weak D call: TRBD2 (6 bases). Trimming removed 4 bases from V and 0 bases from J, with 17 bases in between. Germline V gene lookup returns CDR1 SGHKS and CDR2 YYEKEE (reference sequence). This CDR3 is 16 amino acids long. CDR3 in DNA: TGTGCCAGCAGCCTATTAGGAGCGGGCGACTCCTACGAGCAGTACTTC. It is translated as CASSLLGAGDSYEQYF. Filled out from reference TRBV5-5 and TRBJ2-7, the complete variable domain reads DAGVTQSPTHLIKTRGQQVTLRCSPISGHKSVSWYQQVLGQGPQFIFQYYEKEERGRGNFPDRFSARQFPNYSSELNVNALLLGDSALYLCASSLLGAGDSYEQYFGPGTRLTVT.

The chain carries TRBV2 and TRBJ1-2, with a weak D call TRBD1 (6 bases). Trimming took off 2 bases at V and 4 bases at J, with 11 bases between the two ends. CDR1 and CDR2 from the germline V gene are SNHLY and FYNNEI. The CDR3 is 14 amino acids. This CDR3 is CASSEQGNGYGYTF. Written as DNA, the CDR3 is TGTGCCAGCAGTGAACAGGGGAATGGCTATGGCTACACCTTC.

V usage is TRBV29-1 and J usage is TRBJ2-3, with a weak D call TRBD2 (6 bases). From germline, CDR1 is SQVTM and CDR2 ANQGSEA. Trimming took off 2 bases at V and 2 bases at J, with 8 bases between the two ends. CDR3 size: 13 residues. CDR3 region: CSVERTTTDTQYF. As DNA, the CDR3 is TGCAGCGTTGAAAGGACTACCACAGATACGCAGTATTTT.

The CDR3 sequence is CAISESPVSEQYF. The CDR3 DNA is TGTGCCATCAGTGAGTCTCCGGTTAGCGAGCAGTACTTC. This rearrangement joins TRBV10-3 to TRBJ2-7; D ambiguous. There are 13 residues in the CDR3. Germline V gives CDR1 ENHRY, CDR2 SYGVKD. V gave up 0 bases and J gave up 6 bases, with 9 bases separating them.

V gene TRBV2 combines with J gene TRBJ2-5, with D possibly being TRBD2 (5 bases). The CDR3 is made up of 15 amino acids. Trimming pared 1 base from V and 5 bases from J, leaving 14 bases between. Germline V CDR1 and CDR2: SNHLY, FYNNEI. The CDR3 DNA reads TGTGCCAGCAGTGAAGTCACTAGTTCCTGGGAGACCCAGTACTTC. This sequence encodes CASSEVTSSWETQYF.

This rearrangement joins TRBV27 to TRBJ2-2; the match to TRBD1 covers 7 bases. The length of the CDR3 is 14 residues. CDR1 is MNHEY, CDR2 SMNVEV, per germline (reference sequence). J gave up 3 bases and V 5 bases, and 3 bases lay outside the gene matches. The CDR3: CASSDGTDTGELFF. CDR3 nucleotide sequence: TGTGCCAGCAGTGATGGGACAGACACCGGGGAGCTGTTTTTT.

This sequence joins TRBV7-7 and TRBJ2-1; 9 bases fit TRBD1. The V gene end was trimmed by 6 bases and the J gene end by 0 bases; junction bases not matched to a gene: 6. Germline values: CDR1 SSHAT, CDR2 FNYEAQ (reference sequence). This CDR3 has 16 amino acids. In DNA, the CDR3 is TGTGCCAGCAGTCCTGGGACAGGGAGCTCCTACAATGAGCAGTTCTTC. Protein sequence: CASSPGTGSSYNEQFF.

V is TRBV6-5 and J is TRBJ2-5; possible D gene TRBD2, 5 bases. TRBJ2-7 explains the end of the DNA better; the J call may be wrong. The germline V gene encodes CDR1 MNHEY and CDR2 SVGAGI. The CDR3 length is 15 residues. The CDR3 DNA reads as TGTGCCAGCAGCCCGAGGGTCTTCTCTTACTACGAGCAGTACTTC. Encoded protein: CASSPRVFSYYEQYF.

V and J are TRBV7-2 and TRBJ1-6, with 7 bases matching TRBD1. CDR1 and CDR2 from the germline V gene are SGHTA and FQGNSA. This CDR3 comprises 13 residues. Germline trimming cut 0 bases from V and 14 bases from J; bases unmatched to any gene: 4. CDR3 region: CASSLARGLALHF. In DNA form, the CDR3 reads TGTGCCAGCAGCTTAGCTAGGGGGCTGGCCCTCCACTTT.

The chain has TRBV4-2 and TRBJ2-1; 9 nucleotides agree with TRBD1. The V segment lost 1 base and the J segment 7 bases; nucleotides outside the gene matches: 11. This CDR3 spans 17 amino acids. Germline values: CDR1 LGHNA, CDR2 YNFKEQ. The CDR3 loop reads CASSQAGPDRGGNEQFF. DNA for the CDR3: TGTGCCAGCAGCCAAGCTGGTCCGGACAGGGGAGGAAATGAGCAGTTCTTC.

Note on this clone: One end of the junction is discordant with germline, which a read error may explain. The chain joins TRBV7-9 to TRBJ2-1; D uncertain. The CDR3 is 14 amino acids. Germline V gene sequence: CDR1 SEHNR, CDR2 FQNEAQ (reference sequence). The CDR3 spells CSSSLGGSYNEQFF. CDR3 sequence (DNA): TGTTCCAGCAGCTTAGGTGGCTCATACAATGAGCAGTTCTTC. The complete variable domain, with remaining parts taken from reference TRBV7-9 and TRBJ2-1, reads DTGVSQNPRHKITKRGQNVTFRCDPISEHNRLYWYRQTLGQGPEFLTYFQNEAQLEKSRLLSDRFSAERPKGSFSTLEIQRTEQGDSAMYLCSSSLGGSYNEQFFGPGTRLTVL.

The chain couples TRBV12-5 to TRBJ1-6; TRBD1 matches 7 bases. Per germline, CDR1 LGHNT and CDR2 FRNRAP. This CDR3 spans 13 amino acids. The junction had 2 bases not matched to a gene; V was cut back by 1 base and J by 11 bases. CDR3 in amino acids: CASGLDQGAPLHF. CDR3 in DNA: TGTGCTAGTGGTTTGGACCAGGGGGCACCCCTCCACTTT.

This clone showed up just a few times. V and J are TRBV7-2 and TRBJ1-4; perhaps TRBD1 as D (5 bases). Deletions cut 5 bases from V and 8 bases from J, with 18 bases between. CDR1 and CDR2 (germline): SGHTA, FQGNSA. This CDR3 is built from 15 residues. In nucleotides, the CDR3 is TGTGCCAGCAGCCCAGGATCCACGGGACTAGAAAAACTGTTTTTT. Translating it yields CASSPGSTGLEKLFF.

The V call is TRBV4-1, the J call TRBJ2-5, with TRBD1 identical over 9 bases. This CDR3 is 14 amino acids long. CDR1 and CDR2 from the germline V gene are MGHRA and YSYEKL. CDR3 amino acids: CVRGQGNNQETQYF. The CDR3 DNA reads TGCGTCAGGGGACAGGGAAATAACCAAGAGACCCAGTACTTC.

The chain joins TRBV5-4 to TRBJ1-1; unclear D gene. This CDR3 is 13 amino acids long. The germline CDR1 and CDR2 sequences are SGHNT and YYREEE (reference sequence). Trimming stripped 2 bases from V and 1 base from J, with 6 bases between. CDR3 region: CASSFPGNTEAFF. The CDR3 DNA is TGTGCCAGCAGCTTCCCGGGGAACACTGAAGCTTTCTTT.

This clone showed up just once. J is TRBJ2-1 and V is TRBV29-1; no clear D gene. CDR1 is SQVTM, CDR2 ANQGSEA, per germline. The CDR3 totals 11 residues. The V gene lost 1 base and the J gene lost 7 bases, with 5 bases spanning the gap. The CDR3 nucleotides are TGCAGCGTTGAAGGCAGGAATGAGCAGTTCTTC. Its translation: CSVEGRNEQFF.